This T cell receptor (beta chain) was sequenced during a study of CD8+ T cells in alopecia areata. Study as a whole: The graft donors were approximately 6-12-month-old C3H/HeJ mice with spontaneous alopecia, and their skin went to roughly 7-10-week-old female C3H/HeJ mice. Study-level findings and limits: The study found higher clonality in lesional than normal scalp, especially in alopecia totalis/universalis.

RNA extraction was followed by reverse transcription into cDNA, which acted as the sequencing template. TCRdb keeps only in-frame clones here, not all; method: immunoSEQ multiplex PCR. This repertoire lists some 120,000 clones without singletons; around 19% sits in the top ten. The length of the CDR3 is 13 residues. V dropped 6 bases and J dropped 0 bases, with 9 bases sitting between them. Germline V gene sequence: CDR1 NNHDY, CDR2 SYVADS. This clone was detected only a few times. Its antigen is undetermined. The germline and genes are mouse ones. The read comes to an end 4 residues before the CDR3 does, leaving the germline J gene to fill in the end.

The chain has TRBV13-3 and TRBJ1-1; D is ambiguous. This receptor was taken from a C3H/HeJ mouse with alopecia areata. The strain is characterized by the MHC haplotype H2-k. Sequenced input: lesional skin. The CDR3 loop is CASTLETNTEVFF. CDR3 DNA (partial): TGTGCCAGCACCCTGGAAACAAACACA.